This is a list of T cell receptor beta chains from one sample in a study of T cells in Graves' hyperthyroidism and ophthalmopathy. TCRdb itself ran the multiplex PCR reads through MiXCR, one entry per CDR3 protein. The sample contains about 600,000 distinct CDR3 sequences, roughly 16% of which appear only once. Sequenced input: blood. The receptors here all came from a woman in her thirties or forties with Graves' ophthalmopathy. The CDR3 runs from the conserved cysteine through the conserved F or W. A D gene is named only where the DNA matches it firmly. The size field is filled for only some rows; it gives once, few, many or a size class.

d_gene | abundance | j_gene | v_gene | CDR3nt | CDR3aa
TRBD1 | many | TRBJ2-7 | TRBV28 | TGTGCCAGCAGTTTGGGGACAGAACCCTACGAGCAGTACTTC | CASSLGTEPYEQYF
- | few | TRBJ1-2 | TRBV19 | TGTGCCAGTAGTACCTTGGACGGCGGGGTCAGCGGCTACACCTTC | CASSTLDGGVSGYTF
- | many | TRBJ2-5 | TRBV30 | TGTGCCTCAATGACAGGCCAAGAGACCCAGTACTTC | CASMTGQETQYF
- | few | TRBJ2-6 | TRBV27 | TGTGCCAGCACCTTGCTGGGTGGTGGGGCCAACGTCCTGACTTTC | CASTLLGGGANVLTF
TRBD2 | many | TRBJ2-3 | TRBV2 | TGTGCCAGCAGGGGGACTAGCCCCACAGATACGCAGTATTTT | CASRGTSPTDTQYF
- | few | TRBJ2-7 | TRBV27 | TGTGCCAGCAGTCCCGGATCTGACTCCTACGAGCAGTACTTC | CASSPGSDSYEQYF
TRBD1 | many | TRBJ2-3 | TRBV5-1 | TGCGCCAGCAGCTCCGGGACAGGGGTTGGAGATACGCAGTATTTT | CASSSGTGVGDTQYF
- | few | TRBJ2-5 | TRBV5-1 | TGCGCCGGTGGCGGGACGGACCAACTCCAAGAGACCCAGTACTTC | CAGGGTDQLQETQYF
- | few | TRBJ2-7 | TRBV6-1 | TGTGCCAGCAAGATCTTCCCTGCGGGGGAGCAGTACTTC | CASKIFPAGEQYF
- | many | TRBJ1-1 | TRBV28 | TGTGCCAGCAGCCGAATCTTGGGTGGGGCTGAAGCTTTCTTT | CASSRILGGAEAFF
- | - | TRBJ1-2 | TRBV6-5 | TGTGCCAGCAGTTACTTAAAAGCTAACTATGGCTACACCTTC | CASSYLKANYGYTF
TRBD1 | few | TRBJ1-1 | TRBV18 | TGTGCCAGCTCACCCTACTCGGGACAGCACACTGAAGCTTTCTTT | CASSPYSGQHTEAFF
TRBD2 | many | TRBJ2-2 | TRBV12-3/TRBV12-4 | TGTGCCAGCAGTTCCCCCTTAGCGGGAGGGCCGAACGGGGAGCTGTTTTTT | CASSSPLAGGPNGELFF
TRBD2 | many | TRBJ2-2 | TRBV10-3 | TGTGCCATCAGAGGGAGGGCGGACACCGGGGAGCTGTTTTTT | CAIRGRADTGELFF